Listed below are T cell receptor beta chains from one sample, sequenced in a study of vaccination effects on CD4 cells after COVID-19. Only in-frame clones appear in the TCRdb table, and some are missing; sequencing was by immunoSEQ multiplex PCR. This sample has about 73,000 clones, with about four fifths found just once. These receptors are not linked to any known antigen. The material sequenced was CD4+ T cells from PBMCs cultured with HCoV-NL63 spike peptides, taken before COVID-19 vaccination. The source is a human donor who received a COVID-19 vaccine. Both conserved end residues are part of each CDR3. The D gene is left open where the match is weak. The listing skips clone size in some rows; elsewhere it reads once, few, many or a size class.

V gene	J gene	CDR3 length	D gene	clone size	CDR3 DNA	CDR3 protein
TRBV9	TRBJ1-1	15	.	few	TGTGCCAGCAGCGCCGCCGGGACACCGAACACTGAAGCTTTCTTT	CASSAAGTPNTEAFF
TRBV7-2	TRBJ2-3	15	TRBD2	.	TGTGCCAGCAGCTTAGAGGTAGCGGGGTGGTATACGCAGTATTTT	CASSLEVAGWYTQYF
TRBV4-3	TRBJ1-2	14	.	.	TGCGCCAGCAGCCAAGTTCCACAGAACTATGGCTACACCTTC	CASSQVPQNYGYTF
TRBV10-1	TRBJ2-2	17	.	.	TGCGCCAGCAGTGCGAGCGCCGGGACCCCGAGCACCGGGGAGCTGTTTTTT	CASSASAGTPSTGELFF
TRBV21-1	TRBJ1-3	14	.	.	TGTGCCCGTGCGCCAGGGAACTCTGGAAACACCATATATTTT	CARAPGNSGNTIYF
TRBV18	TRBJ1-2	14	.	.	TGTGCCAGCTCACGGGTACAGCAGGAGTATGGCTACACCTTC	CASSRVQQEYGYTF
TRBV5-1	TRBJ2-3	14	.	.	TGCGCCAGCAGCTTGGGACAGGCTACAGATACGCAGTATTTT	CASSLGQATDTQYF
TRBV18	TRBJ2-3	14	.	.	TGTGCCAGCTCACCACCCCACCGAACAGATACGCAGTATTTT	CASSPPHRTDTQYF
TRBV24-1	TRBJ2-2	16	TRBD1	.	TGTGCCACCAGTGCGTCAGGGACAGGGAACACCGGGGAGCTGTTTTTT	CATSASGTGNTGELFF
TRBV7-2	TRBJ1-1	14	TRBD1	.	TGTGCCAGCAGCCTGTCAGGGGGCGGCACTGAAGCTTTCTTT	CASSLSGGGTEAFF
TRBV7-4	TRBJ1-3	13	.	.	TGTGCCATAGTTAGCTACTCTGGAAACACCATATATTTT	CAIVSYSGNTIYF
TRBV7-9	TRBJ2-2	15	.	once	TGTGCCAGCAGCTCCGGGATCTTAAACACCGGGGAGCTGTTTTTT	CASSSGILNTGELFF
TRBV5-1	TRBJ2-2	16	.	few	TGCGCCAGCAGCTTTCGTGGTCGGATCGAAGACGGGGAGCTGTTTTTT	CASSFRGRIEDGELFF
TRBV5-1	TRBJ1-1	17	TRBD1	.	TGCGCCAGCAGCCTCGCCGGGACAGGAGTAAGGGGCACTGAAGCTTTCTTT	CASSLAGTGVRGTEAFF
TRBV29-1	TRBJ1-1	13	.	.	TGCAGCTCATTCTCGGGGGGAAGCACTGAAGCTTTCTTT	CSSFSGGSTEAFF
TRBV24-1	TRBJ1-2	13	.	few	TGTGCCACCAGTGACATGAGTACCGATGGCTACACCTTC	CATSDMSTDGYTF
TRBV3-1/TRBV3-2	TRBJ2-5	15	TRBD2	once	TGTGCCAGCAGCCAATTAGCGGGGGTGCGGGAGACCCAGTACTTC	CASSQLAGVRETQYF
TRBV3-1/TRBV3-2	TRBJ1-1	12	TRBD1	.	TGTGCCAGCAGCCAGACAGGGGCTGAAGCTTTCTTT	CASSQTGAEAFF
TRBV19	TRBJ1-4	14	.	.	TGTGCCAGTAAGAAGGACAGAACTAATGAAAAACTGTTTTTT	CASKKDRTNEKLFF
TRBV5-1	TRBJ2-5	13	.	.	TGCGCCAGCAGCTCAGGGGCCGGGGAGACCCAGTACTTC	CASSSGAGETQYF
TRBV9	TRBJ2-3	14	TRBD2	.	TGTGCCAGCAGCGTGACTAGCGGGGGCGATACGCAGTATTTT	CASSVTSGGDTQYF
TRBV5-1	TRBJ1-3	14	.	.	TGCGCCAGCAGCCCCGGACCTCCCGGAAACACCATATATTTT	CASSPGPPGNTIYF
TRBV25-1	TRBJ2-2	15	TRBD1	.	TGTGCCAGCAGCCTACCGGGACAGAGCACCGGGGAGCTGTTTTTT	CASSLPGQSTGELFF
TRBV20-1	TRBJ1-5	15	.	few	TGCAGTGCTAGTTTGGCCCGACGGGACAATCAGCCCCAGCATTTT	CSASLARRDNQPQHF
TRBV4-1	TRBJ1-2	16	TRBD1	.	TGCGCCAGCAGCCAAGTAACAGGACAGGGCATCTATGGCTACACCTTC	CASSQVTGQGIYGYTF
TRBV14	TRBJ2-2	13	.	.	TGTGCCAGCAGCTCAAGGGCAAGGGGAGAGCTGTTTTTT	CASSSRARGELFF
TRBV12-3/TRBV12-4	TRBJ2-5	12	.	.	TGTGCCAGCAGTCCGGGACTGAAGACCCAGTACTTC	CASSPGLKTQYF
TRBV2	TRBJ1-5	13	.	.	TGTGCCAGCAGCCTACAGAGCAATCAGCCCCAGCATTTT	CASSLQSNQPQHF
TRBV6-1	TRBJ1-2	16	TRBD1	.	TGTGCCAGCAGTGAAGGGGGATACAGGGGGATCTATGGCTACACCTTC	CASSEGGYRGIYGYTF
TRBV5-6	TRBJ2-4	15	TRBD2	.	TGTGCCAGCAGCTTGGGGGGGGGAGCCAAAAACATTCAGTACTTC	CASSLGGGAKNIQYF
TRBV28	TRBJ1-2	14	.	.	TGTGCCAGCAGTTTTTCCCCGGGGGCATATGGCTACACCTTC	CASSFSPGAYGYTF
TRBV3-1/TRBV3-2	TRBJ1-2	12	.	.	TGTGCCAGCAGCCAGGGGGCGGGTGGCTACACCTTC	CASSQGAGGYTF
TRBV6-5	TRBJ1-1	13	TRBD1	.	TGTGCCAGTCAGACAGGGTCGGGCACTGAAGCTTTCTTT	CASQTGSGTEAFF
TRBV7-3	TRBJ1-1	16	.	.	TGTGCCAGCAGCTTAATGGCAGGGGCGATGCACACTGAAGCTTTCTTT	CASSLMAGAMHTEAFF
TRBV24-1	TRBJ2-5	14	.	.	TGTGCCACCAGTGACCTGGGCCGCCAAGAGACCCAGTACTTC	CATSDLGRQETQYF
TRBV28	TRBJ1-4	17	TRBD1	.	TGTGCCAGCAGTTCTCCGGGACAGGGTGCCACTAATGAAAAACTGTTTTTT	CASSSPGQGATNEKLFF
TRBV18	TRBJ2-2	16	.	.	TGTGCCAGCTCCCCGTCAAGGTCCGCTAACACCGGGGAGCTGTTTTTT	CASSPSRSANTGELFF
TRBV10-2	TRBJ1-1	13	.	few	TGCGCCAGCAGTTTCCTTCTGGGAGCTGAAGCTTTCTTT	CASSFLLGAEAFF
TRBV4-1	TRBJ2-3	16	.	few	TGCGCCAGCAGCCACACTATTGGGGAGGTGACAGATACGCAGTATTTT	CASSHTIGEVTDTQYF
TRBV6-5	TRBJ1-2	14	.	once	TGTGCCAGCCGGGCGGGACAAAATTTCTATGGCTACACCTTC	CASRAGQNFYGYTF
TRBV10-3	TRBJ1-1	12	TRBD1	few	TGTGCCACCAACCCAGGGGGGACTGAAGCTTTCTTT	CATNPGGTEAFF
TRBV9	TRBJ1-2	14	TRBD1	.	TGTGCCAGCAGCGTAGTAGACAGGGGGTATGGCTACACCTTC	CASSVVDRGYGYTF
TRBV5-6	TRBJ2-3	13	.	.	TGTGCCAGCAGCTTTTTGTGGGGAGATACGCAGTATTTT	CASSFLWGDTQYF
TRBV18	TRBJ1-2	16	TRBD1	.	TGTGCCAGCTCACCAGATCTGACAGGGGGATTCTATGGCTACACCTTC	CASSPDLTGGFYGYTF
TRBV7-2	TRBJ2-3	15	TRBD1	.	TGTGCCAGCAGCCAGCGGGACAGGGGCACAGATACGCAGTATTTT	CASSQRDRGTDTQYF
TRBV12-3/TRBV12-4	TRBJ2-5	13	TRBD1	.	TGTGCCAGCACCACAGGGGTAGGAGAGACCCAGTACTTC	CASTTGVGETQYF
TRBV5-8	TRBJ2-3	14	.	.	TGTGCCAGCAGCTTGGGGACAGTGACAGATACGCAGTATTTT	CASSLGTVTDTQYF
TRBV6-6	TRBJ1-4	15	.	.	TGTGCCAGCAAGAGAGACGGTACAACTAATGAAAAACTGTTTTTT	CASKRDGTTNEKLFF
TRBV10-3	TRBJ1-4	12	.	once	TGTGCCATCAGGGGGGCCAGTGAAAAACTGTTTTTT	CAIRGASEKLFF
TRBV10-3	TRBJ2-6	18	TRBD1	.	TGTGCCATCAGGAGCTCCGGGACAGGAATCTCTGGGGCCAACGTCCTGACTTTC	CAIRSSGTGISGANVLTF
TRBV5-1	TRBJ1-2	16	.	once	TGCGCCAGCAGCTTGGAGGGGGGGGCATCTGACTATGGCTACACCTTC	CASSLEGGASDYGYTF
TRBV18	TRBJ2-3	16	TRBD2	once	TGTGCCAGCTCCCTCTTCGGGGGGGGGAACACAGATACGCAGTATTTT	CASSLFGGGNTDTQYF
TRBV7-9	TRBJ2-1	17	TRBD1	.	TGTGCCAGCAGCCCCCATAATGGTGTCGACAGGGGGAATGAGCAGTTCTTC	CASSPHNGVDRGNEQFF
TRBV7-9	TRBJ1-2	13	TRBD1	.	TGTGCCAGCAGCTCCACAGGGGCGGGTGGCTACACCTTC	CASSSTGAGGYTF
TRBV27	TRBJ2-5	13	.	once	TGTGCCAGCAGTTGGCGAGTCCAAGAGACCCAGTACTTC	CASSWRVQETQYF
TRBV10-3	TRBJ2-5	16	TRBD2	.	TGTGCCATCAGTGGAGGGACTAGCGGGGGAGAAGAGACCCAGTACTTC	CAISGGTSGGEETQYF
TRBV24-1	TRBJ1-2	13	.	few	TGTGCCACCAGTCGGGAGGGCGGGCTTGGCTACACCTTC	CATSREGGLGYTF
TRBV7-2	TRBJ1-5	13	.	.	TGTGCCAGCAGCAATCAGGGACATCGGCCCCAGCATTTT	CASSNQGHRPQHF
TRBV5-5	TRBJ2-5	13	.	.	TGTGCCAGCAGCTTGAGGGGGCAAGAGACCCAGTACTTC	CASSLRGQETQYF
TRBV19	TRBJ2-2	13	TRBD1	.	TGTGCCAGTAGTTGGGACAGCACCGGGGAGCTGTTTTTT	CASSWDSTGELFF